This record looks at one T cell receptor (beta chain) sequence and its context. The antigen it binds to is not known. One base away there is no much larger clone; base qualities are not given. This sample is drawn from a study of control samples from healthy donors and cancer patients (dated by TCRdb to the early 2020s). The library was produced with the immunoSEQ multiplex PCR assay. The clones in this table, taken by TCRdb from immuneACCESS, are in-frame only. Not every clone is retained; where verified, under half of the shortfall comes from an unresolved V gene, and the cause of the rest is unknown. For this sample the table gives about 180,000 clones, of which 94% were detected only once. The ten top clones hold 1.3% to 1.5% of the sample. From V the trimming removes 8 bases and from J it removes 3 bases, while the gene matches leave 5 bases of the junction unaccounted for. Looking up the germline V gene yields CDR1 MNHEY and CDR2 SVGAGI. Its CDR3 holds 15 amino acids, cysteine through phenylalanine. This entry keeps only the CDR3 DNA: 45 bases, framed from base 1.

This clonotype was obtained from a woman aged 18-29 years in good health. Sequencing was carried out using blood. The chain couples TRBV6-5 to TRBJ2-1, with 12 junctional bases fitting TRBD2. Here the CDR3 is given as CASRLAGGNYNEQFF. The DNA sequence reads TGTGCCAGCCGCCTAGCGGGAGGGAACTACAATGAGCAGTTCTTC.